The rows below give T cell receptor beta chains drawn from one sample of a study of blood T cell repertoires in COVID-19. Repertoires were generated with immunoSEQ multiplex PCR, while TCRdb's copy carries only in-frame clones and drops some. The sample carries approximately 440,000 clones, about nine tenths recorded once. Specimen: PBMCs or T cells enriched from blood (not recorded which). All receptors come from a woman between 18 and 29 years old who had recovered from COVID-19. Both conserved end residues are part of each CDR3. A D gene is named only where the DNA matches it firmly. Size is stated for part of the rows, as once, few or many counts, or as a class when the clone is expanded.

V gene	D gene	J gene	clone size	CDR3 DNA	CDR3 protein
TRBV12-5	TRBD1	TRBJ1-5	NA	TGTGCTAGTGGTGCGGACAGGGTGGGGAATCAGCCCCAGCATTTT	CASGADRVGNQPQHF
TRBV7-8	NA	TRBJ2-3	NA	TGTGCCAGCAGCTCCCTGAGTCCTACAGATACGCAGTATTTT	CASSSLSPTDTQYF
TRBV27	TRBD1	TRBJ2-5	NA	TGTGCCAGCAGTCCTGGACAGGGGAAAGAGACCCAGTACTTC	CASSPGQGKETQYF
TRBV9	TRBD2	TRBJ2-1	NA	TGTGCCAGCAGCGCACTAGCGGGAGACTTTGGGGAGCAGTTCTTC	CASSALAGDFGEQFF
TRBV28	NA	TRBJ1-5	NA	TGTGCCAGCACCACGAGGGTGGGGTCCCCCGGTCAGCCCCAGCATTTT	CASTTRVGSPGQPQHF
TRBV15	NA	TRBJ1-2	once	TGTGCCACCAGCAGAGATCCCACAGGATCCTATGGCTACACCTTC	CATSRDPTGSYGYTF
TRBV30	TRBD1	TRBJ1-3	NA	TGTGCCTGGAGTCCCGACAGGGGTACATCTGGAAACACCATATATTTT	CAWSPDRGTSGNTIYF
TRBV18	NA	TRBJ2-2	NA	TGTGCCAGCTCACCACGAGTCATTACCGGGGAGCTGTTTTTT	CASSPRVITGELFF
TRBV5-4	NA	TRBJ2-1	NA	TGTGCCAGCAGCTTGGGGCCAAATGAGCAGTTCTTC	CASSLGPNEQFF
TRBV30	TRBD1	TRBJ2-7	once	TGTGCCAGGTCCATCGGGACAGCGACCTACGAGCAGTACTTC	CARSIGTATYEQYF
TRBV5-1	TRBD1	TRBJ1-2	NA	TGCGCCAGCAGCACCTCCGGGACAGGGGATGGCTACACCTTC	CASSTSGTGDGYTF
TRBV10-1	TRBD2	TRBJ2-1	once	TGCGCCAGCAGTGAGGCTAGCGGGGGCCCCTACAATGAGCAGTTCTTC	CASSEASGGPYNEQFF
TRBV2	NA	TRBJ2-5	NA	TGTGCCAGCCAACTAGCAACCCAAGAGACCCAGTACTTC	CASQLATQETQYF
TRBV2	NA	TRBJ1-5	NA	TGTGCCAGCACCTTCCACAGGGATCAGCCCCAGCATTTT	CASTFHRDQPQHF
TRBV3-1/TRBV3-2	NA	TRBJ2-7	NA	TGTGCCAGCAGCCAAACAGGGTTCTCCTACGAGCAGTACTTC	CASSQTGFSYEQYF
TRBV9	TRBD2	TRBJ2-3	once	TGTGCCAGCAGCACTCAGACTAGCGGATCGAAAATGAGAGAAACAGATACGCAGTATTTT	CASSTQTSGSKMRETDTQYF